Below are 14 T cell receptor beta chains sequenced from a single sample in a study of cytomegalovirus exposure and HLA in healthy donors. PCR used 60 Vbeta primers and 13 Jbeta primers. Measured with immunoSEQ multiplex PCR; TCRdb has only the in-frame clones, and not every one. This sample carries hundreds of thousands of clones, about 87% of them seen once, and the ten largest clones take more than 2%. The sample taken for sequencing was PBMCs. The receptor source for this set is a woman younger than 30 in good health and CMV-seronegative.

This sequence joins TRBV19 and TRBJ2-7; no definite D call. CDR3 length equals 13 residues. V was cut by 3 bases and J by 3 bases, with 9 bases left in between. The germline gives CDR1 LNHDA, CDR2 SQIVND (reference sequence). In DNA form, the CDR3 reads TGTGCCAGTAGTATGCGCACCTTCTACGAGCAGTACTTC. It translates to CASSMRTFYEQYF.

This rearrangement joins TRBV11-3 to TRBJ2-1; the match to TRBD2 covers 11 bases. CDR3 length: 15 residues. With V trimmed by 0 bases and J by 7 bases, 2 bases remained unmatched. Germline V lookup: CDR1 SGHNT, CDR2 YENEEA. CDR3 amino acids: CASSLELAGVNEQFF. The CDR3 coding sequence is TGTGCCAGCAGCTTAGAACTAGCGGGGGTGAATGAGCAGTTCTTC.

The J gene is TRBJ2-1, the V gene TRBV9; possible D gene TRBD2, 7 bases. The germline V gene has CDR1 SGDLS and CDR2 YYNGEE. The CDR3 contains 16 residues. The V and J ends lost 7 bases and 0 bases respectively, with 17 bases between them. CDR3 coding DNA: TGTGCCAGCGGGGGGGCAGCGTGGAGCTCCTACAATGAGCAGTTCTTC. Its translation is CASGGAAWSSYNEQFF.

This rearrangement joins TRBV5-1 to TRBJ1-3; D call uncertain. V lost 2 bases to trimming and J lost 2 bases, with 14 bases between them. The CDR3 is 16 amino acids. Germline values: CDR1 SGHRS, CDR2 YFSETQ. CDR3 bases: TGCGCCAGCAGCTTCAACCTATCACCCACTGGAAACACCATATATTTT. Its translation is CASSFNLSPTGNTIYF.

V usage is TRBV10-1 and J usage is TRBJ2-7; 10 bases map to TRBD1. The trim removed 3 bases at V and 6 bases at J, leaving 11 bases unmatched. The CDR3 has 16 amino acids. Germline CDR1 is WNHNN and CDR2 is SYGVQD (reference sequence). The CDR3 is CASSDQDRGFQAEQYF. The DNA of the CDR3 is TGCGCCAGCAGTGATCAGGACAGGGGGTTTCAGGCCGAGCAGTACTTC.

This clone has just a few counts. V and J are TRBV6-6 and TRBJ1-1; D not resolved. CDR3 length: 13 amino acids. Trimming shortened V by 4 bases and J by 1 base, and 7 bases separated the two germline ends. Looked up from germline, CDR1 is MNHNY and CDR2 is SVGAGI (reference sequence). In nucleotides, the CDR3 is TGTGCCAGCAGTTTGACAAAGAACACTGAAGCTTTCTTT. It yields the protein CASSLTKNTEAFF.

This clone was found once. Compared with germline, one end of the junction differs, possibly owing to a read error. The chain employs TRBV6-5 and TRBJ2-7; D possibly corresponds to TRBD2 (5 bases). The length of the CDR3 is 15 residues. In germline, CDR1 is MNHEY, CDR2 SVGAGI. CDR3: CASSPAEATSCEQYF. The CDR3 DNA is TGTGCCAGCAGTCCCGCGGAGGCTACCTCCTGCGAGCAGTACTTC.

The V gene is TRBV18, the J gene TRBJ1-1; the D gene is possibly TRBD1 (6 bases). Between the trimmed V and J ends, which lost 5 bases and 4 bases, there was a span of 14 bases. The CDR3 is 14 amino acids. CDR1 and CDR2 from the germline V gene are KGHSH and LQKENI. CDR3 nucleotide sequence: TGTGCCAGCTCAATTGGACAGCTAGGCACTGAAGCTTTCTTT. The encoded protein is CASSIGQLGTEAFF.

The chain joins TRBV9 to TRBJ1-2; a weak D match, TRBD1 (5 bases). Trimming left V 2 bases short and J 5 bases short, with 10 bases between. This CDR3 is built from 13 residues. Looked up from germline, CDR1 is SGDLS and CDR2 is YYNGEE. In DNA, the CDR3 is TGTGCCAGCAGCGTGACTTCAGGGTATGGCTACACCTTC. Its translation is CASSVTSGYGYTF.

Only a few counts were recorded for this clone. This chain uses TRBV30 with TRBJ2-2; no clear D gene. The CDR3 is 13 amino acids. V was trimmed by 5 bases and J by 5 bases, leaving 12 bases between them. From germline, CDR1 is GTSNPN and CDR2 SVGIG (reference sequence). The CDR3 protein is CAWSMTRTGELFF. CDR3 coding DNA: TGTGCCTGGTCTATGACGAGGACCGGGGAGCTGTTTTTT.

The chain uses TRBV6-5 and TRBJ1-4; no reliable D call. Germline V gives CDR1 MNHEY, CDR2 SVGAGI. The V end was cut by 5 bases, the J end by 0 bases, with 10 bases between. This CDR3 spans 15 amino acids. CDR3 sequence: CASSPSLATNEKLFF. The DNA of the CDR3 is TGTGCCAGCAGTCCCTCTCTTGCAACTAATGAAAAACTGTTTTTT.

This chain connects TRBV5-1 to TRBJ2-5; TRBD1 is a possible D gene (6 bases). CDR3 length: 17 residues. Trimming took 3 bases from V and 6 from J, leaving 24 bases between them. Germline-derived CDR1 and CDR2 are SGHRS and YFSETQ. This CDR3 is CASSYPVGQGIGKTQYF. The CDR3 DNA reads TGCGCCAGCAGCTACCCCGTGGGGCAGGGGATTGGGAAGACCCAGTACTTC.

V gene TRBV13 combines with J gene TRBJ1-3, with D maybe TRBD1 (6 bases). Trimming shortened V by 5 bases and J by 2 bases, and 10 bases separated the two germline ends. This CDR3 contains 14 residues. Looked up from germline, CDR1 is PRHDT and CDR2 is FYEKMQ (reference sequence). CDR3 DNA: TGTGCCAGCAGCGCTAGGACAGCTGGAAACACCATATATTTT. This gives the protein CASSARTAGNTIYF.

With regard to this clone: One junction end disagrees with the germline gene, perhaps due to a read error. This chain links TRBV7-9 with TRBJ2-7; tentative D call: TRBD1 (5 bases). The CDR3 has 15 amino acids. Per germline, CDR1 SEHNR and CDR2 FQNEAQ (reference sequence). The CDR3 here is CSSSLRGVTSYEQYF. The CDR3 DNA reads as TGTTCCAGCAGCTTAAGGGGTGTAACGTCGTACGAGCAGTACTTC.